This T cell receptor (beta chain) was obtained from a study of CD8 T cells in ankylosing spondylitis. In TCRdb, the 5' RACE reads were re-called with MiXCR into one record per CDR3 protein. Of around 300,000 distinct CDR3 sequences listed, about 9.9% are singletons. This clonotype originated in a female donor with ankylosing spondylitis or in good health (not recorded which). Sequencing input: blood, either unsorted or a sorted T cell fraction (not recorded which).

CDR3 amino acids: CATAAGVSETQYF. CDR3 in DNA: TGTGCCACTGCAGCGGGAGTCTCTGAGACCCAGTACTTC. This rearrangement joins TRBV12-3 or TRBV12-4 to TRBJ2-5, with 8 bases aligning to TRBD2. CDR3 size: 13 residues. V trimming: 10 bases; J trimming: 5 bases; junction bases outside the gene matches: 9.